This T cell receptor beta chain was identified in a study of blood T cell repertoires in COVID-19. Between the trimmed V and J ends, which lost 0 bases and 6 bases, there was a span of 12 bases. The CDR3 has 15 residues. CDR1 is LGHNA and CDR2 is YSLEER in the germline V gene. Assay: immunoSEQ multiplex PCR; the TCRdb copy retains only in-frame clones and omits some. Of 490,000 or so clones listed, 70% to 90% are singletons. Sample: PBMCs or T cells enriched from blood (not recorded which). This TCR derives from a woman aged 40 to 50 who had recovered from COVID-19. The chain couples TRBV4-3 to TRBJ2-1; D perhaps matches TRBD2 (6 bases). Here the CDR3 reads CASSQELAEINEQFF. CDR3 sequence (DNA): TGCGCCAGCAGCCAAGAACTAGCAGAAATCAATGAGCAGTTCTTC.